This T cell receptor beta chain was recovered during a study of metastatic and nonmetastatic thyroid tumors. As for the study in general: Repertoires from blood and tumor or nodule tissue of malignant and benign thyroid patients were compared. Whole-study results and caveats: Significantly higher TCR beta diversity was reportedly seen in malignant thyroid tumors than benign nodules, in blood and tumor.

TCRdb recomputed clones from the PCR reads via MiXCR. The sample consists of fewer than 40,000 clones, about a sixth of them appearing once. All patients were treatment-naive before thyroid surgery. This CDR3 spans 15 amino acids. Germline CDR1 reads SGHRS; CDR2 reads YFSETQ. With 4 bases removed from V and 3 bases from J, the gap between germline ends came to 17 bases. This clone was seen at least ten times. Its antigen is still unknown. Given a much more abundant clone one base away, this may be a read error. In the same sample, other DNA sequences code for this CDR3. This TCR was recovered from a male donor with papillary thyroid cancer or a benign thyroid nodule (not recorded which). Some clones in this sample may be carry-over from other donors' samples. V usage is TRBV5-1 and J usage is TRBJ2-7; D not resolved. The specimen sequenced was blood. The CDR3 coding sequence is TGCGCCAGCAGCGCAAGGGTAGGTGAATACTACGAGCAGTACTTC. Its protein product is CASSARVGEYYEQYF.